The sequence of this T cell receptor beta chain was determined in a study of blood T cell repertoires in COVID-19. On the study more broadly: COVID-19 samples collected from the United States, Italy and Spain covered acute and convalescent phases. The cDNA or gDNA used as material had been derived from T cells, B-cell-depleted T cells, or PBMCs.

Germline CDR1 and CDR2: LGHDT and YNNKEL (reference sequence). The CDR3 runs to 16 residues. V lost 3 bases to trimming and J lost 2 bases, with 13 bases between them. Study processing details: Reference gene primer amplification gave estimated nucleated cell counts. Produced via immunoSEQ multiplex PCR; TCRdb's table is partial and in-frame only. The V and J calls and clone size come from that table; D and trimming were worked out from the DNA. The table records about 76,000 clones, 87% of them present only once. This TCR came from a man aged 25 to 40 with acute or convalescent COVID-19. The sequenced sample was peripheral blood. This rearrangement joins TRBV3-1 (or the pseudogene TRBV3-2) to TRBJ1-4; D gene unclear. CDR3 coding DNA: TGTGCCAGCAGCCAGCGGGGTGGGGTTACTAATGAAAAACTGTTTTTT. It yields the protein CASSQRGGVTNEKLFF.